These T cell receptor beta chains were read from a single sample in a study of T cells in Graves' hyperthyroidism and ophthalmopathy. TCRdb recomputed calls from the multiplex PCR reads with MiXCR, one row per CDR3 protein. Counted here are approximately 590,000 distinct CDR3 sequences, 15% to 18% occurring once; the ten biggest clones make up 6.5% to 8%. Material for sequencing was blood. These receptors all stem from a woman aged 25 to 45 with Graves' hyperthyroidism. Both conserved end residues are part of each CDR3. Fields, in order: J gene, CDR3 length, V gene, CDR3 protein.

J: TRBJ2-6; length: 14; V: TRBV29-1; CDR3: CSVTQGAGANVLTF
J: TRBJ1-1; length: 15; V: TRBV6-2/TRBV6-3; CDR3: CASRLRQGMFTEAFF
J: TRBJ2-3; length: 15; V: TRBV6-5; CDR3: CASSYRPAGADTQYF
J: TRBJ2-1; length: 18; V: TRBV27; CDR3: CASSLYAGGLSSYNEQFF
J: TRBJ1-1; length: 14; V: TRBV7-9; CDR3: CASSPPVVNTEAFF
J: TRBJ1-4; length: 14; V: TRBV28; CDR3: CASSLADVTSKLFF
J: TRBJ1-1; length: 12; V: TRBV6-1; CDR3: CASSRKNTEAFF
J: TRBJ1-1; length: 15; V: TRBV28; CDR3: CASTRRDGMNTEAFF
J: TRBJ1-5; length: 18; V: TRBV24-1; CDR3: CATSDLGPGRGGNQPQHF
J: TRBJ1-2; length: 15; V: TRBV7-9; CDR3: CASSPWVAGPFGYTF
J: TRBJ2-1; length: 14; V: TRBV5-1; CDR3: CASSLVDKSNEQFF
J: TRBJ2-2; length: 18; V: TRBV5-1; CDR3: CASSLVNFGLAGAGELFF
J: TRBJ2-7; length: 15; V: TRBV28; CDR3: CASSSSGLAQYEQYF
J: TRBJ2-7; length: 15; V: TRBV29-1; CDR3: CSVGGWYRGHSEQYF
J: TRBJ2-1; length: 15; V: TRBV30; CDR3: CAWSTRTATYNEQFF
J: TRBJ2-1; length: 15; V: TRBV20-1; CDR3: CSARRLAGGNNEQFF